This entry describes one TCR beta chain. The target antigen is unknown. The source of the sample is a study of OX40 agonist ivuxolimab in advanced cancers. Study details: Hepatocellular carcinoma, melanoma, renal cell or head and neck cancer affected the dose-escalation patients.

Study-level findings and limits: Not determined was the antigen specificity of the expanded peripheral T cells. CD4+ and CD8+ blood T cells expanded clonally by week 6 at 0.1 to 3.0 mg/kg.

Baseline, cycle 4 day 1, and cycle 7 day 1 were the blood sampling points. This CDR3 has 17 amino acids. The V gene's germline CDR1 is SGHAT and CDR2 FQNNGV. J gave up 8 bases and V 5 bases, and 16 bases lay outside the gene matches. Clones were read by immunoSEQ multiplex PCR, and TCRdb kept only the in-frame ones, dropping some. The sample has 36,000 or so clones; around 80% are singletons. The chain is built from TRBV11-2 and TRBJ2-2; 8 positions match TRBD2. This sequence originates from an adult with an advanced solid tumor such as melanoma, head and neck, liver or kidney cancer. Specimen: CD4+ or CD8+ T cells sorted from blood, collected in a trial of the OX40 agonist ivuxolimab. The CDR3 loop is CASSRGVAGPSAGELFF. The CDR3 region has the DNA TGTGCCAGCAGCCGAGGGGTAGCGGGGCCTTCCGCAGGGGAGCTGTTTTTT.